The rows below give T cell receptor beta chains drawn from one sample of a study of cytomegalovirus exposure and HLA in healthy donors. Profiled with immunoSEQ multiplex PCR; TCRdb holds only in-frame clones, not every one. The sample has 150,000 to 200,000 clones; 70% to 85% are singletons. Sequenced material: PBMCs. The receptors derive from a human donor in good health. Both conserved end residues are part of each CDR3. Fields, in order: CDR3 protein, CDR3 DNA, J gene, V gene, D gene, clone size. A D gene is named only where the DNA matches it firmly. Size values are once, few and many counts, or a class for expanded clones, and some rows have none.

CASSIGQGKYGANVLTF	TGTGCCAGTAGTATCGGACAGGGAAAATATGGGGCCAACGTCCTGACTTTC	TRBJ2-6	TRBV19	TRBD1	.
CASSITESGANVLTF	TGTGCCAGCAGCATTACAGAGTCTGGGGCCAACGTCCTGACTTTC	TRBJ2-6	TRBV7-9	.	.
CASSGGTTNSPLHF	TGTGCCAGCAGCGGCGGGACGACCAATTCACCCCTCCACTTT	TRBJ1-6	TRBV9	.	.
CASSSSNYGYTF	TGTGCCAGCAGCTCGTCTAACTATGGCTACACCTTC	TRBJ1-2	TRBV5-6	.	.
CASSLVAGNTIYF	TGTGCCAGCAGCTTAGTCGCGGGAAACACCATATATTTT	TRBJ1-3	TRBV11-3	.	.
CASSLGGGVTEAFF	TGCGCCAGCAGCTTGGGGGGAGGCGTCACTGAAGCTTTCTTT	TRBJ1-1	TRBV5-1	.	.
CASSSMGRQEKLFF	TGTGCCAGCAGCTCCATGGGGAGGCAGGAAAAACTGTTTTTT	TRBJ1-4	TRBV7-6	.	once
CASTLTGGEFWNTEAFF	TGTGCCAGCACCCTGACAGGGGGCGAGTTTTGGAACACTGAAGCTTTCTTT	TRBJ1-1	TRBV7-9	TRBD1	.
CASSLASSGGASYEQYF	TGTGCCAGCAGCTTGGCGTCTAGCGGGGGCGCGTCCTACGAGCAGTACTTC	TRBJ2-7	TRBV5-6	TRBD2	many
CASSLVTGNNEQFF	TGTGCCAGCAGCTTAGTGACGGGAAACAATGAGCAGTTCTTC	TRBJ2-1	TRBV7-9	.	.
CATSGLAGELEQFF	TGTGCCACTAGTGGACTAGCGGGGGAGCTTGAGCAGTTCTTC	TRBJ2-1	TRBV6-5	TRBD2	.
CARRSSGGSNNGYTF	TGTGCCAGGAGAAGCAGCGGCGGCTCAAATAATGGCTACACCTTC	TRBJ1-2	TRBV2	.	.
CASSQDGTVGEETQYF	TGCGCCAGCAGCCAAGATGGGACAGTGGGAGAAGAGACCCAGTACTTC	TRBJ2-5	TRBV4-1	TRBD1	.
CASSQEGRGANTGELFF	TGCGCCAGCAGCCAAGAAGGGCGGGGGGCCAACACCGGGGAGCTGTTTTTT	TRBJ2-2	TRBV4-1	TRBD2	once
CASSAGQIYEQYF	TGTGCCAGCAGCGCGGGACAGATCTACGAGCAGTACTTC	TRBJ2-7	TRBV11-2	.	.
CASSRAVATNEKLFF	TGTGCCAGTAGTAGGGCAGTCGCAACTAATGAAAAACTGTTTTTT	TRBJ1-4	TRBV19	.	.
CASSQAGGGVNTEAFF	TGCGCCAGCAGCCAAGCAGGGGGCGGGGTGAACACTGAAGCTTTCTTT	TRBJ1-1	TRBV4-1	TRBD1	.
CSPSWEGQGGSYNEQFF	TGCAGCCCATCCTGGGAGGGACAGGGTGGGTCTTACAATGAGCAGTTCTTC	TRBJ2-1	TRBV29-1	TRBD1	.
CASRLTLTGSRYGYTF	TGTGCCAGCAGGCTAACCCTGACAGGGTCGCGGTATGGCTACACCTTC	TRBJ1-2	TRBV5-6	TRBD1	.
CASSLYTDQETQYF	TGTGCCAGCAGCTTGTACACAGACCAAGAGACCCAGTACTTC	TRBJ2-5	TRBV5-5	.	.
CASSLSANREQFF	TGTGCCAGCAGTTTATCGGCAAATCGTGAGCAGTTCTTC	TRBJ2-1	TRBV27	.	.
CASSMPAYEQYF	TGTGCCAGTAGTATGCCAGCCTACGAGCAGTACTTC	TRBJ2-7	TRBV19	.	.
CASSLAGGVTYEQYF	TGTGCCAGCAGCTTAGCGGGCGGGGTGACCTACGAGCAGTACTTC	TRBJ2-7	TRBV7-2	.	.